Included here is one T cell receptor (beta chain) sequence, with context. The specificity of this receptor is unknown. There are no base qualities to consult, and no much larger clone falls within one base. Receptor libraries were prepared by the immunoSEQ multiplex PCR assay. What TCRdb holds here is the immuneACCESS table cut down to in-frame rearrangements. Part of the clones is not present; checked against another copy, under half of the missing clones reflect an unresolved V gene, and the others are unexplained. Counted in this sample were tens of thousands of clones; roughly 93% of them appeared once. 2.5% to 3% of the sample belongs to the ten largest clones. This entry is derived from a study of T cell changes during pregnancy in multiple sclerosis (dated by TCRdb to the late 2010s). Regarding the complete study: The study examined how the T cell repertoire changed over the course of pregnancy in women with multiple sclerosis.

The junction shows trimming of 3 bases on V and 0 bases on J, plus 6 bases between the germline ends. The germline V gene encodes CDR1 MGHRA and CDR2 YSYEKL. The CDR3 runs 14 amino acids, cysteine and phenylalanine included. The entry retains the CDR3 DNA only, 42 bases that are in frame from base 1. Here the sequenced sample was peripheral blood, taken in the second trimester of pregnancy. This TCR derives from a female donor with multiple sclerosis, enrolled in a pregnancy study. The chain couples TRBV4-1 to TRBJ1-5, with TRBD1 tentatively as D gene (5 bases match). The CDR3 amino acid sequence is: CASSHRDSNQPQHF. The nucleotide sequence is TGCGCCAGCAGCCACAGGGATAGCAATCAGCCCCAGCATTTT.